A selection of T cell receptor beta chains follows, all from one sample in a study of shared clonotypes between healthy human individuals. This table comes from immunoSEQ multiplex PCR, and its TCRdb copy is limited to in-frame clones, with some not included. The data contain 1.5 million to 2.5 million clones, roughly 94% of them singletons. Sequencing used naive CD8+ T cells sorted from blood. The receptors come from a man between 18 and 29 years old in good health. Both conserved end residues are part of each CDR3. Each record gives: CDR3 protein, J gene, D gene, V gene. The D gene is left open where the match is weak.

CDR3aa: CASSPSGMNTEAFF; j_gene: TRBJ1-1; d_gene: .; v_gene: TRBV18
CDR3aa: CASSIELTPYTEAFF; j_gene: TRBJ1-1; d_gene: .; v_gene: TRBV19
CDR3aa: CASSPDSGRSDTQYF; j_gene: TRBJ2-3; d_gene: TRBD2; v_gene: TRBV11-2
CDR3aa: CASSLVHGFTDTQYF; j_gene: TRBJ2-3; d_gene: .; v_gene: TRBV14
CDR3aa: CASSLRINEQFF; j_gene: TRBJ2-1; d_gene: .; v_gene: TRBV28
CDR3aa: CASRGKANTEAFF; j_gene: TRBJ1-1; d_gene: .; v_gene: TRBV6-1
CDR3aa: CASSLLAGGPNEQFF; j_gene: TRBJ2-1; d_gene: TRBD2; v_gene: TRBV7-6
CDR3aa: CSVDQSGARTDTQYF; j_gene: TRBJ2-3; d_gene: .; v_gene: TRBV29-1
CDR3aa: CASSHGGQVSYEQYF; j_gene: TRBJ2-7; d_gene: .; v_gene: TRBV2
CDR3aa: CASSPFEGTDTQYF; j_gene: TRBJ2-3; d_gene: .; v_gene: TRBV28
CDR3aa: CASSLPGVEPLHF; j_gene: TRBJ1-6; d_gene: .; v_gene: TRBV7-9
CDR3aa: CASSQAAGTPSYEQYF; j_gene: TRBJ2-7; d_gene: .; v_gene: TRBV4-1
CDR3aa: CASSSRQGNYNYGYTF; j_gene: TRBJ1-2; d_gene: TRBD1; v_gene: TRBV28
CDR3aa: CASSQGGIPLPSF; j_gene: TRBJ1-2; d_gene: .; v_gene: TRBV14
CDR3aa: CASVGGRAVDEQFF; j_gene: TRBJ2-1; d_gene: TRBD2; v_gene: TRBV12-5
CDR3aa: CASSATGGGNEQYF; j_gene: TRBJ2-7; d_gene: TRBD1; v_gene: TRBV9
CDR3aa: CASSGEQPNYGYTF; j_gene: TRBJ1-2; d_gene: .; v_gene: TRBV2
CDR3aa: CASRKFRGYGYTF; j_gene: TRBJ1-2; d_gene: .; v_gene: TRBV6-5
CDR3aa: CASSQAGTGGEKLFF; j_gene: TRBJ1-4; d_gene: TRBD1; v_gene: TRBV4-1
CDR3aa: CASSQVAGGYNEQFF; j_gene: TRBJ2-1; d_gene: TRBD2; v_gene: TRBV4-2
CDR3aa: CASSQDPGGALQPGFF; j_gene: TRBJ1-1; d_gene: .; v_gene: TRBV4-1
CDR3aa: CASSSSGDGTDTQYF; j_gene: TRBJ2-3; d_gene: .; v_gene: TRBV11-2
CDR3aa: CASRGGPREYF; j_gene: TRBJ2-7; d_gene: .; v_gene: TRBV6-1
CDR3aa: CASSSPSEEQYF; j_gene: TRBJ2-7; d_gene: .; v_gene: TRBV5-6
CDR3aa: CASSQFLAGRETQYF; j_gene: TRBJ2-5; d_gene: TRBD2; v_gene: TRBV27
CDR3aa: CASGAGISNQPQHF; j_gene: TRBJ1-5; d_gene: .; v_gene: TRBV6-1